This T cell receptor beta chain was profiled in a study of vaccination and CD4 T cells after COVID-19. Study as a whole: Control cultures received a CEFX pool, an HIV-1 Nef pool, or no peptide.

V dropped 5 bases and J dropped 2 bases, with 11 bases sitting between them. The CDR3 sequence is 14 residues long. Per the germline V gene, CDR1 is SNHLY and CDR2 is FYNNEI. Treatment here: approximately 10-day PBMC culture with coronavirus spike peptide pools or control peptides (ViraFEST assay). On this clonotype itself: The antigen remains undetermined.

Cultured CD4+ T cell DNA was sequenced using the Oncomine TCR Beta short-read assay. Extraction of genomic DNA was performed on cultured CD4+ T cells. A single record per CDR3 protein comes from TCRdb applying MiXCR to the PCR reads. This table has about 9,100 distinct CDR3 sequences, more than 65% appearing once. The sequence was collected from a human donor who had recovered from COVID-19. The chain employs TRBV2 and TRBJ2-3; possible D gene TRBD1, 6 bases. Sequenced: CD4+ T cells from blood, cultured in vitro. CDR3 protein: CASSRDIATDTQYF. The CDR3 nucleotides are TGTGCCAGCAGTCGGGACATCGCCACAGATACGCAGTATTTT.